This TCR beta chain was profiled in a study of cytomegalovirus exposure and HLA in healthy donors. Study-level results: There were about 160 TCR beta chains listed as cytomegalovirus-associated. Later analysis indicated greater clonal expansion among HLA-associated TCR beta chains than among equally common other chains.

V gave up 0 bases and J gave up 6 bases, with 14 bases separating them. From germline, CDR1 is MNHNY and CDR2 SVGAGI (reference sequence). The length of the CDR3 is 16 residues. Use of 60 Vbeta and 13 Jbeta primers characterized the PCR. Repertoires were generated with immunoSEQ multiplex PCR, while TCRdb's copy carries only in-frame clones and drops some. Of under 200,000 clones in the sample, about three quarters were seen once. To note about this clone: The target antigen is unknown.

The chain combines TRBV6-6 with TRBJ2-2; possibly TRBD1 for D (5 bases). The receptor's source is a woman aged 25 to 39 in good health and CMV-seronegative. The source material was PBMCs. The CDR3 spells CASSYSRIGQAGELFF. CDR3 bases: TGTGCCAGCAGTTACTCGAGAATTGGACAAGCCGGGGAGCTGTTTTTT.